The next 17 T cell receptor beta chains were all read from a single sample in a study of shared clonotypes between healthy human individuals. Here immunoSEQ multiplex PCR was the method, and the copy in TCRdb shows in-frame clones only, minus some. The data contain 1.5 million to 1.9 million clones, 98% of them singletons. Source material: naive CD4+ T cells sorted from blood. Sample subset: CD45RA+ positively selected. The receptors were gathered from a young man in good health.

Points on this clone: The same CDR3 arises from other DNA sequences in this sample as well. The chain employs TRBV18 and TRBJ1-4, with D possibly being TRBD1 (5 bases). The CDR3 runs to 15 residues. Germline CDR1 and CDR2: KGHSH and LQKENI. Trimming cost V 0 bases and J 3 bases, with 8 bases left between them. CDR3 nucleotide sequence: TGTGCCAGCTCACCACCGGGGACGGCTAATGAAAAACTGTTTTTT. As protein: CASSPPGTANEKLFF.

The rearrangement uses TRBV2 and TRBJ2-1, with 7 bases aligning to TRBD2. There are 15 residues in the CDR3. Looked up from germline, CDR1 is SNHLY and CDR2 is FYNNEI. With V trimmed by 6 bases and J by 3 bases, 8 bases remained unmatched. The DNA for the CDR3 is TGTGCCAGCAGCCCTAGCGGAGCCGTCTACAATGAGCAGTTCTTC. It codes for CASSPSGAVYNEQFF.

This rearrangement joins TRBV2 to TRBJ2-7, with TRBD1 matching over 8 bases. CDR3 length: 15 residues. The germline CDR1 and CDR2 sequences are SNHLY and FYNNEI. V shed 6 bases, J shed 0 bases, and the junction held 7 bases outside the gene matches. The CDR3 DNA follows: TGTGCCAGCAGGTTGCGGGACAGGAACTCCTACGAGCAGTACTTC. Its translation is CASRLRDRNSYEQYF.

The rearrangement uses TRBV5-6 and TRBJ2-7; no clear D gene. The CDR3 sequence is 15 residues long. CDR1 is SGHDT and CDR2 is YYEEEE in the germline V gene. V was trimmed by 0 bases and J by 3 bases, leaving 13 bases between them. The CDR3 reads CASSLVRVNYYEQYF. CDR3 DNA: TGTGCCAGCAGCTTGGTGCGTGTGAACTACTACGAGCAGTACTTC. Full variable domain (outside the CDR3, taken from reference TRBV5-6 and TRBJ2-7): DAGVTQSPTHLIKTRGQQVTLRCSPKSGHDTVSWYQQALGQGPQFIFQYYEEEERQRGNFPDRFSGHQFPNYSSELNVNALLLGDSALYLCASSLVRVNYYEQYFGPGTRLTVT.

The chain uses TRBV28 and TRBJ1-5, with no clear D. This CDR3 has 14 amino acids. CDR1 is MDHEN and CDR2 is SYDVKM in the germline V gene. The ends were cut back, 6 bases at V and 2 bases at J, with 11 bases in the middle. The CDR3 here is CASSQRPGNQPQHF. CDR3 nucleotides: TGTGCCAGCAGCCAAAGGCCAGGCAATCAGCCCCAGCATTTT.

The chain carries TRBV7-7 and TRBJ1-1; 8 bases map to TRBD1. The CDR3 is 13 residues long. Trimming at V came to 0 bases and at J to 12 bases, leaving 6 bases not matched to a gene. Per the germline V gene, CDR1 is SSHAT and CDR2 is FNYEAQ (reference sequence). In DNA, the CDR3 is TGTGCCAGCAGCTTAGCCCAGGGGGCCCGGACTTTCTTT. Residues: CASSLAQGARTFF.

This rearrangement joins TRBV2 to TRBJ2-5; 8 bases are a match to TRBD2. The CDR3 totals 16 residues. CDR1 and CDR2 (germline): SNHLY, FYNNEI. The V gene end was trimmed by 5 bases and the J gene end by 4 bases; junction bases not matched to a gene: 12. CDR3 sequence: CASSYSGNGGGETQYF. CDR3 nucleotides: TGTGCCAGCAGTTATAGCGGGAACGGTGGCGGAGAGACCCAGTACTTC.

J is TRBJ1-1 and V is TRBV7-9; 7 nucleotides agree with TRBD1. The junction had 3 bases not matched to a gene; V was cut back by 5 bases and J by 3 bases. The CDR3 totals 13 residues. The germline V gene encodes CDR1 SEHNR and CDR2 FQNEAQ (reference sequence). CDR3 protein: CASSQGQYTEAFF. The CDR3 nucleotides read TGTGCCAGCAGCCAGGGACAGTACACTGAAGCTTTCTTT.

The chain combines TRBV18 with TRBJ1-5, with 8 bases aligning to TRBD1. The germline V gene has CDR1 KGHSH and CDR2 LQKENI. CDR3 size: 16 residues. J was trimmed by 0 bases and V by 3 bases; bases with no gene match: 4. The CDR3 region is CASSPGQGDSNQPQHF. Written as DNA, the CDR3 is TGTGCCAGCTCACCCGGACAGGGTGATAGCAATCAGCCCCAGCATTTT.

This clone was found once. The chain joins TRBV10-3 to TRBJ1-1; no clear D. This CDR3 has 15 residues. Per the germline V gene, CDR1 is ENHRY and CDR2 is SYGVKD. Trimming cost V 4 bases and J 2 bases, with 14 bases left between them. CDR3 protein: CAISARPRANTEAFF. The CDR3 nucleotides read TGTGCCATCAGTGCCCGACCGCGGGCCAACACTGAAGCTTTCTTT.

The chain links TRBV4-3 to TRBJ1-2; weak D call: TRBD1 (5 bases). The CDR3 consists of 13 residues. CDR1 and CDR2 (germline): LGHNA, YSLEER. Trimming removed 4 bases at V and 6 bases at J, with 12 bases between. CDR3 in amino acids: CASSRGTSDGYTF. The CDR3 region has the DNA TGCGCCAGCAGCCGAGGGACTTCCGATGGCTACACCTTC.

V and J are TRBV10-3 and TRBJ2-1; 8 bases fit TRBD2. Germline V lookup: CDR1 ENHRY, CDR2 SYGVKD. This CDR3 comprises 16 residues. Trimming removed 0 bases from V and 3 bases from J; junction bases left unmatched: 4. The CDR3 DNA reads as TGTGCCATCAGTGAGTCGAGGGCGGGAGGCTACAATGAGCAGTTCTTC. Protein sequence: CAISESRAGGYNEQFF.

This chain joins TRBV7-9 and TRBJ1-3, with D possibly matching TRBD1 (5 bases). Between the trimmed V and J ends, which lost 2 bases and 7 bases, there was a span of 15 bases. CDR1 and CDR2 from the germline V gene are SEHNR and FQNEAQ (reference sequence). The length of the CDR3 is 15 residues. CDR3 protein: CASSLFGRDGNTIYF. As DNA, the CDR3 is TGTGCCAGCAGCTTATTCGGACGGGACGGGAACACCATATATTTT.

This chain connects TRBV5-5 to TRBJ2-7; 10 bases agree with TRBD2. Germline loops: CDR1 SGHKS, CDR2 YYEKEE (reference sequence). The length of the CDR3 is 16 residues. Trimming took 2 bases from V and 2 from J; bases not matched to a gene: 7. DNA of the CDR3: TGTGCCAGCAGCTTCGGACTAGCGGAGGGGGCCTACGAGCAGTACTTC. Translating gives CASSFGLAEGAYEQYF.

V and J are TRBV7-9 and TRBJ2-1; 8 bases map to TRBD2. The CDR3 is 16 residues long. Looked up from germline, CDR1 is SEHNR and CDR2 is FQNEAQ (reference sequence). Trimming removed 7 bases from V and 6 bases from J; junction bases left unmatched: 14. CDR3 residues: CASTWPAGERANEQFF. The CDR3 bases are TGTGCCAGCACTTGGCCAGCGGGAGAGAGAGCCAATGAGCAGTTCTTC.

The V and J genes are TRBV19 and TRBJ2-7; 13 positions match TRBD2. V dropped 5 bases and J dropped 1; count of bases not matched to a gene: 11. The CDR3 is made up of 18 amino acids. The germline gives CDR1 LNHDA, CDR2 SQIVND (reference sequence). The CDR3 bases are TGTGCCAGTAGTGTGAGACTAGCGGGAGGCCCCAGGTCCTACGAGCAGTACTTC. As protein: CASSVRLAGGPRSYEQYF.

The gene calls are TRBV11-2 and TRBJ2-1; the D gene is possibly TRBD1 (6 bases). The CDR3 loop spans 15 amino acids. Trimming removed 0 bases from V and 5 bases from J, with 11 bases in between. Germline-derived CDR1 and CDR2 are SGHAT and FQNNGV. CDR3: CASSLERDNHNEQFF. The CDR3 DNA follows: TGTGCCAGCAGCTTAGAAAGGGACAATCACAATGAGCAGTTCTTC.